The clone carrying this TCR beta chain was seen just once. Its antigen is not identified. This sample was included in a study of blood T cells in healthy people across ages. The CDR3 length is 16 residues. V was clipped by 3 bases and J by 1 base; unmatched bases: 6. Germline loops: CDR1 LNHNV, CDR2 YYDKDF (reference sequence). Points from the study as a whole: TCR beta diversity, measured per million T cells, fell in a roughly linear way with age.

Combining a sample-barcoded 5' primer with a J-beta primer mix, a second PCR ran for 7 to 11 cycles. TCRdb independently ran MiXCR on the 5' RACE reads; one entry per CDR3 protein. The sample shows about 800,000 distinct CDR3 sequences, around a quarter of them seen only once. The same data also went into a second study, on T cells of mothers and their children.

V and J are TRBV15 and TRBJ2-3; TRBD1 matches at 8 bases. This clonotype originated in a boy aged 5-17 years in good health. Sequenced input: blood. In nucleotides, the CDR3 is TGTGCCACCAGCAGTCACAGGGGGGCCGGCACAGATACGCAGTATTTT. This sequence encodes CATSSHRGAGTDTQYF.